Listed here is a single TCR beta chain. The clone's antigen remains unknown. Nothing much larger sits one base from this clone, and base qualities are not available. The collaborating institutions used their own protocols to collect whole blood in K2EDTA tubes. Collaborator samples were shipped for TCRbeta analysis as frozen whole blood, isolated PBMCs, or DNA extracted from either sample type. The entry originates in a study of blood T cell repertoires in COVID-19 (dated by TCRdb to 2020 to 2022). About the full investigation: Collaborator samples came from the United States, Italy and Spain and covered acute and convalescent phases of COVID-19. The material from the prospective study consisted of cDNA or gDNA derived from T cells, B-cell-depleted T cells, or PBMCs. Deeply sampled blood TCRbeta repertoires from subjects exposed to, actively infected with, or recovered from COVID-19 were included in the dataset. A freely available public database, intended as a resource for researchers studying the immune response to SARS-CoV-2, is where the repertoires were released. Samples were obtained from the ongoing ImmuneRACE study (first 160 participants) and from roughly 1,300 subjects provided by 6 global collaborators. Sample metadata almost always included a de-identified subject ID, COVID-19 status, age in years and sex. Where available, HLA class I and class II types were taken from metadata supplied by the sample provider and were not determined by assay-based typing.

TCRbeta CDR3 regions were amplified from genomic DNA by means of the immunoSEQ Assay, a bias-controlled multiplex PCR. On the authors' methods: Within the assay, amplification of reference gene primers was used to estimate how many nucleated cells each sample contained. To quantify the absolute abundance of each unique TCRbeta CDR3 rearrangement, sequence reads were collapsed and filtered. Productive Simpson clonality was computed per sample as the square root of Simpson's diversity index over productive rearrangements. Drawn from immuneACCESS, this table holds only the in-frame rearrangements with V and J called that TCRdb kept. Clones are partly lost; checked studies trace under half to an unresolved V gene and leave the rest unexplained. V, J and clone size were drawn from that table, and D and trimming were deduced from the DNA. This sample gives about 60,000 clones in total; 70% to 90% of them show up just once. In total, the top ten clones hold roughly an eighth of the sample.

Results and caveats for the whole study, not just this receptor: The amount of clinical and demographic metadata varied by source and participant and was provided uncurated.

CDR1 and CDR2 (LNHDA, SQIVND) derive from the germline V gene (reference sequence). V and J lose 4 bases and 2 bases, and a span of 2 bases separates them. The CDR3 contains 12 residues, cysteine and phenylalanine counted. The entry retains the CDR3 DNA only, 36 bases that are in frame from base 1. The specimen sequenced was peripheral blood. This TCR derives from a woman between 55 and 75 years old with active COVID-19. The chain employs TRBV19 and TRBJ2-2; no D segment can be confidently identified. The DNA reads as follows: TGTGCCAGTAGTACTAACACCGGGGAGCTGTTTTTT. This codes for CASSTNTGELFF.